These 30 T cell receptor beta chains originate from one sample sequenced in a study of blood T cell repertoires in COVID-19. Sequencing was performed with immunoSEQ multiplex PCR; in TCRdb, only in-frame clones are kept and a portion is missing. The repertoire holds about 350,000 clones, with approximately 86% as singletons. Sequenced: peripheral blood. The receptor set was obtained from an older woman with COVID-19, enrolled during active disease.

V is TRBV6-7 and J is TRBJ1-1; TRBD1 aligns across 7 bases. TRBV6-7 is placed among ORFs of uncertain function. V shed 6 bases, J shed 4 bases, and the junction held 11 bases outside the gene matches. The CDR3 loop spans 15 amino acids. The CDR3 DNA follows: TGTGCCAGCAGCCACGGGGACAGCGGCCGCACTGAAGCTTTCTTT. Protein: CASSHGDSGRTEAFF.

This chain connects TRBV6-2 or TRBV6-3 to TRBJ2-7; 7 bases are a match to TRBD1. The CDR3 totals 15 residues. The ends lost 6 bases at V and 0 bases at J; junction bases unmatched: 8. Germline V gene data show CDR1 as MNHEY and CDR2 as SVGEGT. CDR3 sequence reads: CASSPWGTVSYEQYF. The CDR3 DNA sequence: TGTGCCAGCAGCCCCTGGGGGACAGTCTCCTACGAGCAGTACTTC.

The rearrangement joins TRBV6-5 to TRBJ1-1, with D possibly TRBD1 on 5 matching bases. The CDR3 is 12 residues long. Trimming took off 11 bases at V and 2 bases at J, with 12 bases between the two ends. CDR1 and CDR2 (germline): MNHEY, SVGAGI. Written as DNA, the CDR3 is TGTGCCTGCGGGGCGGGAAACACTGAAGCTTTCTTT. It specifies CACGAGNTEAFF.

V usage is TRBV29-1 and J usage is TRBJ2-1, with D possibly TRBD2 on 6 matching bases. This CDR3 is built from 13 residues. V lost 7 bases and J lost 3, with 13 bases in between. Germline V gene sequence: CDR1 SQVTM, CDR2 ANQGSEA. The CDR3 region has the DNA TGCAGCGAAGGACCGGGAGACTACAATGAGCAGTTCTTC. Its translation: CSEGPGDYNEQFF.

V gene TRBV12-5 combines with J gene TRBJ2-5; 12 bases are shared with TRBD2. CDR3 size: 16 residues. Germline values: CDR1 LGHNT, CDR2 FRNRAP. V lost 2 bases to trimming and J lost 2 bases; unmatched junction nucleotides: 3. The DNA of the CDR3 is TGTGCTAGTGGTTTGACTAGCGGGGGGACGCAAGAGACCCAGTACTTC. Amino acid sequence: CASGLTSGGTQETQYF.

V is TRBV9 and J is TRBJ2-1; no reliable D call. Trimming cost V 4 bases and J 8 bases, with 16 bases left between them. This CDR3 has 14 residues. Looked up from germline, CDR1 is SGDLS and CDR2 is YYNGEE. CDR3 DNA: TGTGCCAGCAGCCCTCGTCTGTTTACGGATGAGCAGTTCTTC. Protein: CASSPRLFTDEQFF.

CDR3 sequence: CASSPRDRGQQETQYF. The CDR3, as DNA: TGTGCCAGCAGCCCTCGGGACAGGGGACAGCAAGAGACCCAGTACTTC. The chain uses TRBV7-2 and TRBJ2-5, with TRBD1 identical over 10 bases. The CDR3 runs 16 residues. Germline loops: CDR1 SGHTA, CDR2 FQGNSA. Unmatched junction bases numbered 8, after V lost 5 bases and J lost 2 bases. The whole variable domain, filled in from reference TRBV7-2 and TRBJ2-5, reads GAGVSQSPSNKVTEKGKDVELRCDPISGHTALYWYRQSLGQGLEFLIYFQGNSAPDKSGLPSDRFSAERTGGSVSTLTIQRTQQEDSAVYLCASSPRDRGQQETQYFGPGTRLLVL.

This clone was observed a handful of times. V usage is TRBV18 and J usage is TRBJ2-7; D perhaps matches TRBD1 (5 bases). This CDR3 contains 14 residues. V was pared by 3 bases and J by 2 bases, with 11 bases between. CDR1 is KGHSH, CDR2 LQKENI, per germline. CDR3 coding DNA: TGTGCCAGCTCACCTCGTAGGGGCCCCTACGAGCAGTACTTC. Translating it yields CASSPRRGPYEQYF. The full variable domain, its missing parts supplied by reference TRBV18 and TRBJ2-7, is NAGVMQNPRHLVRRRGQEARLRCSPMKGHSHVYWYRQLPEEGLKFMVYLQKENIIDESGMPKERFSAEFPKEGPSILRIQQVVRGDSAAYFCASSPRRGPYEQYFGPGTRLTVT.

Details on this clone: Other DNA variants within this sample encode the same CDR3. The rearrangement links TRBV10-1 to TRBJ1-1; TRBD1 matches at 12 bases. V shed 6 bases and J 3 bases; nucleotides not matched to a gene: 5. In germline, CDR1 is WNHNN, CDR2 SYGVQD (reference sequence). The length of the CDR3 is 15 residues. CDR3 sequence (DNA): TGCGCCAGCAGCCCGGGACAGGGGGCTGACACTGAAGCTTTCTTT. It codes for CASSPGQGADTEAFF.

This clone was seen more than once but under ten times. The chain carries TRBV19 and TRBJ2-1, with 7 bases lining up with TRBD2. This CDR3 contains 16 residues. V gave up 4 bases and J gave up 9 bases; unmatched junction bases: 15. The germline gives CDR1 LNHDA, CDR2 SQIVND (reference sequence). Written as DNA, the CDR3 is TGTGCCAGTAGTAGCGACGGGGGGACCTACGGGAGTGAGCAGTTCTTC. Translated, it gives CASSSDGGTYGSEQFF.

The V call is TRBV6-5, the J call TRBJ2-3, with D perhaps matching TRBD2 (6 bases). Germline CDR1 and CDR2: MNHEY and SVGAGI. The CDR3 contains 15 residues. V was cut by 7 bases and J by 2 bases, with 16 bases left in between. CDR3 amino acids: CASNWRAPSTDTQYF. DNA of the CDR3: TGTGCCAGCAACTGGAGGGCCCCCTCCACAGATACGCAGTATTTT.

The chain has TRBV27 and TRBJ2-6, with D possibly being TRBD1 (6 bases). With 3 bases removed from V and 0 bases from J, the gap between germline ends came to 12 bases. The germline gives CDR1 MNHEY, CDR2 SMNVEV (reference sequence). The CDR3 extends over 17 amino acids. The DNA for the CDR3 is TGTGCCAGCAGTTTTCGACAGGTTTACTCTGGGGCCAACGTCCTGACTTTC. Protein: CASSFRQVYSGANVLTF.

The CDR3 region is CASSLRNEQFF. CDR3 bases: TGTGCCAGCAGTTTACGTAATGAGCAGTTCTTC. The chain joins TRBV27 to TRBJ2-1; no reliable D call. The V gene's germline CDR1 is MNHEY and CDR2 SMNVEV (reference sequence). The CDR3 sequence is 11 residues long. With 2 bases removed from V and 7 bases from J, the gap between germline ends came to 3 bases.

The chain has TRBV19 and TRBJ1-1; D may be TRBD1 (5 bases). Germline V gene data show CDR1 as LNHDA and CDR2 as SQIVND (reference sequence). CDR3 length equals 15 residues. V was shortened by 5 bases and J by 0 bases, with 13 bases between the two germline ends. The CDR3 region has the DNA TGTGCCAGTAGTCTCTCGACAGTAATGAACACTGAAGCTTTCTTT. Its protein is CASSLSTVMNTEAFF.

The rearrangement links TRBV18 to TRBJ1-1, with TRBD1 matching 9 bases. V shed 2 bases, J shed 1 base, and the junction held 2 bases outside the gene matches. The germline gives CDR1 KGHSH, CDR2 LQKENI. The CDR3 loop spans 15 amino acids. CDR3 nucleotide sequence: TGTGCCAGCTCACCATGGACAGGGGAGAACACTGAAGCTTTCTTT. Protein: CASSPWTGENTEAFF.

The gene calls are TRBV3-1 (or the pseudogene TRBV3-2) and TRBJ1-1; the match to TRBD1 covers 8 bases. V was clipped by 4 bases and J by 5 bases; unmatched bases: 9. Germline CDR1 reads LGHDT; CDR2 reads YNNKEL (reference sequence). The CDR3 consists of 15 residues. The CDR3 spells CASSLHPTGVTEAFF. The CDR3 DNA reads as TGTGCCAGCAGCCTTCACCCGACAGGGGTAACTGAAGCTTTCTTT.

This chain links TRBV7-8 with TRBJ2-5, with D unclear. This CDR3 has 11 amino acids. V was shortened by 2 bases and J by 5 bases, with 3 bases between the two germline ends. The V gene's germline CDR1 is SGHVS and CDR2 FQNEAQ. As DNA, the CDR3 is TGTGCCAGCAGCTTACTCGAGACCCAGTACTTC. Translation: CASSLLETQYF.

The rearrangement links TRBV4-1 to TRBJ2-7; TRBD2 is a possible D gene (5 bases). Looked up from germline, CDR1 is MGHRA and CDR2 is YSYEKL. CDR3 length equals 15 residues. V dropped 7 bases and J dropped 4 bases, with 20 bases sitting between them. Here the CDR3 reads CASTPNWGDPYEQYF. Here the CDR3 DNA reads TGCGCCAGCACCCCCAACTGGGGAGACCCTTACGAGCAGTACTTC.

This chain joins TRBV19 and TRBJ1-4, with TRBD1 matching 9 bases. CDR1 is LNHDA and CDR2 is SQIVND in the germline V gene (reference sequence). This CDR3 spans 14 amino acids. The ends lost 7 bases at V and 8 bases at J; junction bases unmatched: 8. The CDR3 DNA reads TGTGCCAGTACCCTAACGACAGGGGGAGAAAAACTGTTTTTT. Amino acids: CASTLTTGGEKLFF.

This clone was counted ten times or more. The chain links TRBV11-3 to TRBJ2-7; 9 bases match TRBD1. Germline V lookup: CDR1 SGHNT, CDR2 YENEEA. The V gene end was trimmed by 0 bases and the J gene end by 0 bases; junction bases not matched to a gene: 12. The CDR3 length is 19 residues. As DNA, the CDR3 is TGTGCCAGCAGCTTAGATCAAGGGGGAACAGGGGGCGTCTCCTACGAGCAGTACTTC. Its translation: CASSLDQGGTGGVSYEQYF.

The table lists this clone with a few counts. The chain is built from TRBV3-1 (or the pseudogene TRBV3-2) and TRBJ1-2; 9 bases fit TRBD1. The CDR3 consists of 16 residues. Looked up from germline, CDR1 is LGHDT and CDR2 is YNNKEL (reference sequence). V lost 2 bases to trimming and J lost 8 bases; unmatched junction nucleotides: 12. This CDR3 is CASSQPWTGVGWGYTF. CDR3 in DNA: TGTGCCAGCAGCCAACCTTGGACAGGGGTGGGTTGGGGCTACACCTTC.

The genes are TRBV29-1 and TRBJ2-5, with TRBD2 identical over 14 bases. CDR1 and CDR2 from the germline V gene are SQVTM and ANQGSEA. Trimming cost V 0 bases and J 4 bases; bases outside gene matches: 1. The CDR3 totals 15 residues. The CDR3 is CSVEEGTSGGETQYF. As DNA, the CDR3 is TGCAGCGTTGAAGAAGGGACTAGCGGGGGAGAGACCCAGTACTTC.

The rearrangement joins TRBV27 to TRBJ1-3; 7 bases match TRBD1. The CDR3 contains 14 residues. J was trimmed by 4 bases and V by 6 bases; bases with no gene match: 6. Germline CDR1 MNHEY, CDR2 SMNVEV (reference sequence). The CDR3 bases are TGTGCCAGCAGACCGACAGGGTTAGGAAACACCATATATTTT. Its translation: CASRPTGLGNTIYF.

CDR3 residues: CASSPTQQVSYNEQFF. CDR3 in DNA: TGTGCCAGCAGCCCCACCCAACAGGTGTCTTACAATGAGCAGTTCTTC. This chain links TRBV5-4 with TRBJ2-1; a weak D match, TRBD1 (5 bases). There are 16 residues in the CDR3. V shed 4 bases and J shed 4 bases, with 18 bases lying between them. Germline V gene sequence: CDR1 SGHNT, CDR2 YYREEE (reference sequence).

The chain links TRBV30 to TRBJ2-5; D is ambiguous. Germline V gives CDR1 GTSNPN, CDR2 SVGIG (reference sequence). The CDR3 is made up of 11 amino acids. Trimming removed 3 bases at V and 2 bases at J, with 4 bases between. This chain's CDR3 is CAWSPQETQYF. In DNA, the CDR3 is TGTGCCTGGAGCCCTCAAGAGACCCAGTACTTC.

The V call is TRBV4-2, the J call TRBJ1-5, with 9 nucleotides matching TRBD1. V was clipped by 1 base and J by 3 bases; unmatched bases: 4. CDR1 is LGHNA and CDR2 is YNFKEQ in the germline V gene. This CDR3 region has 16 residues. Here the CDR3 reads CASSQVGTGNNQPQHF. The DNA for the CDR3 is TGTGCCAGCAGCCAAGTAGGGACAGGGAACAATCAGCCCCAGCATTTT.

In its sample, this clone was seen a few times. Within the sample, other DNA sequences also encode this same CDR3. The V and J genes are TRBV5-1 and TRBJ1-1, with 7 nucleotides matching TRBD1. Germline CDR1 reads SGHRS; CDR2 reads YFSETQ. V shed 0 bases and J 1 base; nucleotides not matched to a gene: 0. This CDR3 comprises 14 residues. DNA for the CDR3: TGCGCCAGCAGCTTGGACAGGGGGAACACTGAAGCTTTCTTT. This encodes CASSLDRGNTEAFF.

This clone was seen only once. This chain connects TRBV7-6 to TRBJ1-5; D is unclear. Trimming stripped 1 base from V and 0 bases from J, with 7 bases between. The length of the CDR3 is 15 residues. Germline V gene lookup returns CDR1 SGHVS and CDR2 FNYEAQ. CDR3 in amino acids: CASSLGPNSNQPQHF. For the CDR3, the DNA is TGTGCCAGCAGCTTAGGCCCTAATAGCAATCAGCCCCAGCATTTT.

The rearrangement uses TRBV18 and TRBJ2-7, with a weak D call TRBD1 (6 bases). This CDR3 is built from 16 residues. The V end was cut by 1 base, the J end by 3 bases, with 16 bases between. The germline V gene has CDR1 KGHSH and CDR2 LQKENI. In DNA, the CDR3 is TGTGCCAGCTCACCACAGCCAGGGGCCCTCGGCTACGAGCAGTACTTC. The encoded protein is CASSPQPGALGYEQYF.

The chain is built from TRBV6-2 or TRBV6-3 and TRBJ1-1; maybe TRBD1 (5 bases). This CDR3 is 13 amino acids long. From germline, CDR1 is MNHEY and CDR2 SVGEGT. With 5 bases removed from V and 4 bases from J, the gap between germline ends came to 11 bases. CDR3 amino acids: CASSPGLGTEAFF. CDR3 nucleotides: TGTGCCAGCAGTCCAGGGCTCGGCACTGAAGCTTTCTTT.